These 2 T cell receptor beta chains share one sample of origin, sequenced in a study of human T cells and chemical hapten exposure (dated by TCRdb to the early 2020s). Explained via the paper, the time point label denotes: patch test 1, 2 weeks after DPC sensitization. The label giving this sample's treatment or condition can be read as: therapeutic diphenylcyclopropenone sensitization with weekly scalp DPC. The library relied on RACE. Instrument on record: NextSeq 500. The public reads were run again by TCRdb, first through fastp at Q25 and then through MiXCR, and only productive beta chains were kept. Each entry is one CDR3 protein sequence, shown with its most common DNA and genes. The table for this sample lists 300,000 to 400,000 distinct CDR3 sequences; around 7% of them were counted only once. The ten largest clones capture approximately 8% of the sample. This specimen was whole blood, taken in connection with sensitization to the hapten diphenylcyclopropenone (DPC). Source of these receptors: a young woman with alopecia areata. Some clones in this sample may be carry-over from other donors' samples.

This chain uses TRBV11-2 with TRBJ2-3; 7 nucleotides match TRBD2. Looked up from germline, CDR1 is SGHAT and CDR2 is FQNNGV. The CDR3 contains 16 residues. V was clipped by 2 bases and J by 5 bases; unmatched bases: 10. The CDR3, as DNA: TGTGCCAGCAGCTTAACTATGGGACTACTAGGAGATACGCAGTATTTT. Protein: CASSLTMGLLGDTQYF.

The genes are TRBV29-1 and TRBJ1-4; D not certain. CDR1 is SQVTM and CDR2 is ANQGSEA in the germline V gene. This CDR3 is 13 amino acids long. Trimming stripped 4 bases from V and 7 bases from J, with 13 bases between. CDR3 coding DNA: TGCAGCGTTGCATTTCCGGGAAGTGAAAAACTGTTTTTT. It encodes CSVAFPGSEKLFF.